What follows are 31 T cell receptor beta chains derived from one specimen sequenced in a study of response to subunit inactivated influenza vaccine. MiXCR, applied by TCRdb to the RT-PCR reads, yields one record per CDR3 protein. The sample lists hundreds of thousands of distinct CDR3 sequences; roughly 25% were seen once. The specimen was CD4+ T cells sorted from PBMCs, collected 4 to 6 days after vaccination. These receptors all stem from a man aged 50 to 60 who received an inactivated influenza vaccine.

This clonotype came up once. The chain is built from TRBV4-1 and TRBJ2-3; 7 bases are a match to TRBD1. Trimming cost V 4 bases and J 0 bases; bases outside gene matches: 7. CDR3 size: 16 residues. Germline V gives CDR1 MGHRA, CDR2 YSYEKL. The DNA for the CDR3 is TGCGCCAGCAGCCCGAACAGGGGAATAAGCACAGATACGCAGTATTTT. Its protein product is CASSPNRGISTDTQYF.

This clonotype was found many times. The chain couples TRBV29-1 to TRBJ2-1; 8 nucleotides align to TRBD2. V was pared by 4 bases and J by 5 bases, with 10 bases of the junction left unmatched. Germline values: CDR1 SQVTM, CDR2 ANQGSEA. The CDR3 sequence is 15 residues long. CDR3 DNA sequence: TGCAGCGTTGTAACGGACGGGCGGGGGGACAATGAGCAGTTCTTC. This encodes CSVVTDGRGDNEQFF.

This clonotype turned up a few times. This sequence joins TRBV7-9 and TRBJ2-2, with D maybe TRBD2 (5 bases). The CDR3 has 13 residues. Trimming removed 3 bases from V and 9 bases from J, with 11 bases in between. Germline CDR1 reads SEHNR; CDR2 reads FQNEAQ (reference sequence). The CDR3 loop is CASSLTPSRELFF. CDR3 nucleotide sequence: TGTGCCAGCAGCTTGACGCCTAGCCGGGAGCTGTTTTTT.

A few counts support this clonotype. This rearrangement joins TRBV6-1 to TRBJ2-1, with D possibly TRBD2 on 7 matching bases. Per germline, CDR1 MNHNS and CDR2 SASEGT. V lost 5 bases to trimming and J lost 1 base, with 15 bases between them. CDR3 length equals 16 residues. The CDR3 reads CASSPAGGASYNEQFF. In DNA, the CDR3 is TGTGCCAGCAGTCCCGCTGGGGGGGCGTCCTACAATGAGCAGTTCTTC.

This chain links TRBV7-9 with TRBJ2-5, with D perhaps TRBD2 (5 bases). In germline, CDR1 is SEHNR, CDR2 FQNEAQ (reference sequence). V was shortened by 1 base and J by 7 bases, with 13 bases between the two germline ends. This CDR3 spans 14 amino acids. CDR3 region: CASSLEHDRGTQYF. The DNA of the CDR3 is TGTGCCAGCAGCTTAGAACACGACCGGGGGACCCAGTACTTC.

V is TRBV10-2 and J is TRBJ1-5; tentatively, D is TRBD1 (5 bases). CDR3 length equals 14 residues. Germline V gene data show CDR1 as WSHSY and CDR2 as SAAADI. Deletions cut 5 bases from V and 4 bases from J, with 12 bases between. This CDR3 is CASSMDIFNQPQHF. The CDR3 nucleotides read TGCGCCAGCAGTATGGACATTTTTAATCAGCCCCAGCATTTT.

In this sample, this clonotype turned up a few times. The chain combines TRBV24-1 with TRBJ2-5; D is perhaps TRBD1 or TRBD2 (5 bases each). V was trimmed by 9 bases and J by 5 bases, leaving 15 bases between them. There are 13 residues in the CDR3. Germline CDR1 is KGHDR and CDR2 is SFDVKD. Here the CDR3 reads CATQASEGETQYF. The CDR3 bases are TGTGCCACCCAAGCCTCCGAGGGGGAGACCCAGTACTTC.

The gene calls are TRBV4-2 and TRBJ2-5, with 11 bases fitting TRBD2. V gave up 5 bases and J gave up 4 bases; unmatched junction bases: 6. This CDR3 has 15 residues. Germline-derived CDR1 and CDR2 are LGHNA and YNFKEQ. The CDR3 bases are TGTGCCAGCAGCTCTGGACTAGCGGGTGCAGAGACCCAGTACTTC. Translated: CASSSGLAGAETQYF.

The chain is built from TRBV12-3 or TRBV12-4 and TRBJ2-7; a possible D gene is TRBD1 (6 bases). This CDR3 comprises 14 residues. V was pared by 6 bases and J by 2 bases, with 14 bases between. The CDR3 DNA follows: TGTGCCAGCAGACCCGACAGGTCCCCCTACGAGCAGTACTTC. Protein sequence: CASRPDRSPYEQYF.

The V gene is TRBV10-3, the J gene TRBJ2-1; D is unclear. The germline gives CDR1 ENHRY, CDR2 SYGVKD. Trimming left V 6 bases short and J 7 bases short, with 19 bases between. This CDR3 contains 15 residues. In DNA, the CDR3 is TGTGCCATCAGGCAGTGGGCCGCAGAGGCGAATGAGCAGTTCTTC. Translation gives CAIRQWAAEANEQFF.

This clonotype was detected only a few times. The CDR3 bases are TGCGCCAGCAGCTTGGCCCGTAGCGGGGATAACAATGAGCAGTTCTTC. Its translation: CASSLARSGDNNEQFF. The V gene is TRBV5-1, the J gene TRBJ2-1; 8 bases fit TRBD2. The CDR3 totals 16 residues. V was clipped by 0 bases and J by 5 bases; unmatched bases: 7. Germline lookup yields CDR1 SGHRS and CDR2 YFSETQ.

The chain combines TRBV7-2 with TRBJ2-7; D might be TRBD1 (6 bases). CDR3 length: 15 amino acids. Germline V gene lookup returns CDR1 SGHTA and CDR2 FQGNSA. Trimming took 4 bases from V and 3 from J, leaving 16 bases between them. DNA of the CDR3: TGTGCCAGCAGCTCCTTCGTAACAGGGTACTACGAGCAGTACTTC. Translating it yields CASSSFVTGYYEQYF.

The gene calls are TRBV5-1 and TRBJ1-1; a possible D gene is TRBD1 (5 bases). The V end was cut by 2 bases, the J end by 0 bases, with 11 bases between. Per the germline V gene, CDR1 is SGHRS and CDR2 is YFSETQ. This CDR3 has 15 amino acids. The CDR3 DNA sequence: TGCGCCAGCAGCTTACCAGGGAGTATGAACACTGAAGCTTTCTTT. It yields the protein CASSLPGSMNTEAFF.

The CDR3 reads CSVLEAFF. CDR3 DNA: TGCAGTGTCCTTGAAGCTTTCTTT. The chain uses TRBV20-1 and TRBJ1-1; no reliable D call. The CDR3 has 8 residues. Germline V CDR1 and CDR2: DFQATT, SNEGSKA (reference sequence). V lost 7 bases, J lost 7 bases, and 4 bases lay in between.

V gene TRBV24-1 combines with J gene TRBJ2-3; D ambiguous. CDR3 length: 11 amino acids. V was shortened by 9 bases and J by 6 bases, with 9 bases between the two germline ends. From germline, CDR1 is KGHDR and CDR2 SFDVKD. The CDR3 DNA sequence: TGTGCCACCGGAACGCGTGATACGCAGTATTTT. This gives the protein CATGTRDTQYF.

This clonotype was counted many times. This rearrangement joins TRBV5-1 to TRBJ2-5, with 7 bases lining up with TRBD1. The CDR3 runs to 15 residues. V was clipped by 6 bases and J by 4 bases; unmatched bases: 12. In germline, CDR1 is SGHRS, CDR2 YFSETQ. CDR3 loop: CASTPEPGGPETQYF. The CDR3 coding sequence is TGCGCCAGCACCCCAGAACCAGGGGGTCCAGAGACCCAGTACTTC.

The chain links TRBV20-1 to TRBJ2-1; 7 positions match TRBD2. Germline V gives CDR1 DFQATT, CDR2 SNEGSKA (reference sequence). CDR3 length: 14 residues. The ends lost 1 base at V and 10 bases at J; junction bases unmatched: 10. In DNA form, the CDR3 reads TGCAGTGCTAGAGCCGGGGCGGGAGCTAACGAGCAGTTCTTC. This gives the protein CSARAGAGANEQFF.

This clonotype was seen only a few times. The CDR3 region has the DNA TGCAGTGCTAGAGATCTGGTCGGGACAGGGCTTGGCTACACCTTC. This translates into CSARDLVGTGLGYTF. The rearrangement links TRBV20-1 to TRBJ1-2, with TRBD1 identical over 9 bases. The CDR3 spans 15 residues. The germline CDR1 and CDR2 sequences are DFQATT and SNEGSKA (reference sequence). V lost 0 bases to trimming and J lost 7 bases; unmatched junction nucleotides: 9.

The rearrangement joins TRBV2 to TRBJ2-5; weak D call: TRBD1 (6 bases). The CDR3 is made up of 14 amino acids. Germline values: CDR1 SNHLY, CDR2 FYNNEI. V was pared by 6 bases and J by 1 base, with 12 bases between. CDR3 sequence reads: CASRAGQSQETQYF. Here the CDR3 DNA reads TGTGCCAGCAGAGCCGGACAGAGCCAAGAGACCCAGTACTTC.

This clonotype was picked up many times. The chain is built from TRBV2 and TRBJ2-2; a weak D match, TRBD1 (6 bases). The CDR3 contains 14 residues. CDR1 is SNHLY, CDR2 FYNNEI, per germline. The V and J ends lost 6 bases and 4 bases respectively, with 12 bases between them. DNA for the CDR3: TGTGCCAGCAGGAACAGGGTTTCCACCGGGGAGCTGTTTTTT. Amino acid sequence: CASRNRVSTGELFF.

The rearrangement joins TRBV7-9 to TRBJ2-5; 13 nucleotides line up with TRBD2. V gave up 6 bases and J gave up 5 bases; unmatched junction bases: 6. There are 15 residues in the CDR3. Germline V gives CDR1 SEHNR, CDR2 FQNEAQ (reference sequence). The CDR3 DNA sequence: TGTGCCAGCAGGCGGACTAGCGGGAGTACGGAGACCCAGTACTTC. Encoded protein: CASRRTSGSTETQYF.

This clonotype was seen a few times. The rearrangement joins TRBV20-1 to TRBJ2-3; D gene uncertain. CDR1 DFQATT and CDR2 SNEGSKA come from the germline V gene (reference sequence). The CDR3 extends over 14 amino acids. Trimming took 3 bases from V and 0 from J, leaving 10 bases between them. As DNA, the CDR3 is TGCAGTGCTAGCGTCCTGAGTAGCACAGATACGCAGTATTTT. Protein sequence: CSASVLSSTDTQYF.

The CDR3 here is CASSLGGTASGANVLTF. As DNA, the CDR3 is TGCGCCAGCAGCTTGGGGGGGACAGCCTCTGGGGCCAACGTCCTGACTTTC. This chain connects TRBV5-1 to TRBJ2-6, with 7 bases lining up with TRBD1. J lost 0 bases, V lost 0 bases, and 3 bases had no gene match. The germline gives CDR1 SGHRS, CDR2 YFSETQ. CDR3 length: 17 residues.

This clonotype was counted between two and nine times. The chain joins TRBV6-5 to TRBJ1-1; 7 nucleotides match TRBD1. Germline CDR1 is MNHEY and CDR2 is SVGAGI. The ends lost 4 bases at V and 0 bases at J; junction bases unmatched: 8. CDR3 length: 16 residues. CDR3 nucleotide sequence: TGTGCCAGCAGTTCCACCTGGACAGGCCTGAACACTGAAGCTTTCTTT. Amino acids: CASSSTWTGLNTEAFF.

With regard to this clonotype: At one end the junction does not follow the germline gene, possibly because of a read error. The rearrangement uses TRBV7-2 and TRBJ1-1; no reliable D call. CDR3 size: 13 residues. The germline gives CDR1 SGHTA, CDR2 FQGNSA. The CDR3 bases are TGTGCCAGCAAACAACCACTCAACACAGAAGCTTTCTTT. Protein: CASKQPLNTEAFF.

This sequence joins TRBV12-3 or TRBV12-4 and TRBJ2-2, with D uncertain. This CDR3 has 13 amino acids. The germline V and J ends were trimmed by 3 bases and 3 bases, with 5 bases remaining between them. In DNA, the CDR3 is TGTGCCAGCAGTTTGATGGACACCGGGGAGCTGTTTTTT. Translating it yields CASSLMDTGELFF.

The chain joins TRBV12-3 or TRBV12-4 to TRBJ2-1, with D perhaps matching TRBD1 (6 bases). The CDR3 is 15 residues long. V was clipped by 1 base and J by 3 bases, with 10 bases between them. The CDR3 loop is CASSLVVGGYNEQFF. The CDR3 bases are TGTGCCAGCAGTTTAGTGGTAGGGGGCTACAATGAGCAGTTCTTC.

V is TRBV20-1 and J is TRBJ2-2; 7 bases fit TRBD1. After removal of 6 bases from V and 1 base from J, the junction contained 2 bases not matched to a gene. This CDR3 is 13 amino acids long. Germline V gene sequence: CDR1 DFQATT, CDR2 SNEGSKA (reference sequence). The CDR3 spells CSAGDRNTGELFF. The CDR3 nucleotides are TGCAGTGCCGGGGACAGGAACACCGGGGAGCTGTTTTTT.

The chain recombines TRBV5-1 with TRBJ2-1, with a weak D call TRBD1 (5 bases). The germline V gene encodes CDR1 SGHRS and CDR2 YFSETQ. The CDR3 loop spans 15 amino acids. The ends were cut back, 3 bases at V and 6 bases at J, with 16 bases in the middle. The CDR3 coding sequence is TGCGCCAGCAGCTCCCAGCCTTTAAGGGGCAATGAGCAGTTCTTC. Translated: CASSSQPLRGNEQFF.

The rearrangement joins TRBV7-2 to TRBJ2-5, with 8 bases matching TRBD1. V was clipped by 3 bases and J by 5 bases; unmatched bases: 8. The CDR3 totals 15 residues. Germline CDR1 is SGHTA and CDR2 is FQGNSA. This CDR3 is CASSFRTGFRETQYF. The CDR3 DNA reads TGTGCCAGCAGCTTCAGGACAGGGTTTCGGGAGACCCAGTACTTC.

The V and J genes are TRBV29-1 and TRBJ2-2, with TRBD2 matching 13 bases. Germline-derived CDR1 and CDR2 are SQVTM and ANQGSEA. CDR3 size: 16 residues. With V trimmed by 6 bases and J by 0 bases, 4 bases remained unmatched. This chain's CDR3 is CSVAGTSGTNTGELFF. The CDR3 nucleotides are TGCAGCGTAGCCGGGACTAGCGGGACGAACACCGGGGAGCTGTTTTTT.